This passage covers 18 T cell receptor beta chains from one sample sequenced in a study of blood T cell repertoires in COVID-19. Some clones are missing from TCRdb's copy, which holds only in-frame ones; the method was immunoSEQ multiplex PCR. Here the sample spans about 62,000 clones, about nine tenths being singletons. Sequenced material: peripheral blood. These TCRs come from a human donor in a cohort sampled during active COVID-19.

The chain combines TRBV29-1 with TRBJ2-3; 9 bases fit TRBD2. V was clipped by 4 bases and J by 4 bases; unmatched bases: 9. CDR1 is SQVTM and CDR2 is ANQGSEA in the germline V gene. The CDR3 runs 15 residues. The CDR3 region has the DNA TGCAGCGTTGCGGTCCTCAGCGGGAGGTCAGATACGCAGTATTTT. This translates into CSVAVLSGRSDTQYF.

The chain couples TRBV5-6 to TRBJ2-7; a weak D match, TRBD2 (5 bases). V lost 5 bases to trimming and J lost 0 bases, with 15 bases between them. Germline V gene sequence: CDR1 SGHDT, CDR2 YYEEEE. This CDR3 has 15 amino acids. The CDR3 is CASSSGFLSSYEQYF. The DNA for the CDR3 is TGTGCCAGCAGTTCGGGATTTTTGAGCTCCTACGAGCAGTACTTC. Full variable domain (missing parts from reference TRBV5-6 and TRBJ2-7): DAGVTQSPTHLIKTRGQQVTLRCSPKSGHDTVSWYQQALGQGPQFIFQYYEEEERQRGNFPDRFSGHQFPNYSSELNVNALLLGDSALYLCASSSGFLSSYEQYFGPGTRLTVT.

The table lists this clone with a few counts. V and J are TRBV11-1 and TRBJ1-1; TRBD1 matches 7 bases. V lost 7 bases to trimming and J lost 7 bases; unmatched junction nucleotides: 12. The germline gives CDR1 SGHAT, CDR2 FQDESV (reference sequence). The CDR3 covers 14 residues. CDR3 residues: CASTQGGTAYEAFF. The DNA of the CDR3 is TGTGCCAGCACCCAAGGGGGGACAGCCTATGAAGCTTTCTTT. The full variable domain, in which reference TRBV11-1 and TRBJ1-1 provide the parts outside the CDR3, is EAEVAQSPRYKITEKSQAVAFWCDPISGHATLYWYRQILGQGPELLVQFQDESVVDDSQLPKDRFSAERLKGVDSTLKIQPAELGDSAMYLCASTQGGTAYEAFFGQGTRLTVV.

The chain recombines TRBV12-3 or TRBV12-4 with TRBJ2-5, with unresolved D. The CDR3 runs to 11 residues. Deletions cut 5 bases from V and 5 bases from J, with 6 bases between. This CDR3 reads CASSVTETQYF. CDR3 DNA sequence: TGTGCCAGCAGTGTTACTGAGACCCAGTACTTC.

The rearrangement uses TRBV7-9 and TRBJ1-1; 10 nucleotides agree with TRBD1. Germline V gene lookup returns CDR1 SEHNR and CDR2 FQNEAQ (reference sequence). The V and J ends lost 3 bases and 3 bases, in that order; junction bases with no gene match: 1. The CDR3 sequence is 14 residues long. This CDR3 is CASSFGQGDTEAFF. The CDR3 coding sequence is TGTGCCAGCAGCTTTGGACAGGGGGACACTGAAGCTTTCTTT.

This chain joins TRBV4-1 and TRBJ2-7, with 10 bases lining up with TRBD1. J was trimmed by 4 bases and V by 0 bases; bases with no gene match: 3. The CDR3 runs to 15 residues. Germline lookup yields CDR1 MGHRA and CDR2 YSYEKL. DNA of the CDR3: TGCGCCAGCAGCCAAGAGAGGGACAGGGGTTACGAGCAGTACTTC. Translation gives CASSQERDRGYEQYF.

The table lists this clone with a count of one. This chain uses TRBV9 with TRBJ1-1; maybe TRBD1 (6 bases). The CDR3 is made up of 17 amino acids. Per germline, CDR1 SGDLS and CDR2 YYNGEE. V was shortened by 3 bases and J by 0 bases, with 18 bases between the two germline ends. CDR3 coding DNA: TGTGCCAGCAGCGACGGGACCCGGGGGGCCCTGAACACTGAAGCTTTCTTT. Translated: CASSDGTRGALNTEAFF.

This chain connects TRBV7-6 to TRBJ2-3; TRBD2 matches at 10 bases. CDR1 and CDR2 from the germline V gene are SGHVS and FNYEAQ. The CDR3 extends over 17 amino acids. J gave up 2 bases and V 5 bases, and 10 bases lay outside the gene matches. CDR3 region: CASSRLAGGEPTDTQYF. CDR3 in DNA: TGTGCCAGCAGCCGTTTAGCGGGGGGCGAACCCACAGATACGCAGTATTTT.

The rearrangement joins TRBV5-1 to TRBJ1-1; 7 bases fit TRBD1. V gave up 6 bases and J gave up 6 bases; unmatched junction bases: 14. The V gene's germline CDR1 is SGHRS and CDR2 YFSETQ. The CDR3 contains 15 residues. The CDR3 reads CASNTGASGSPEAFF. The DNA for the CDR3 is TGCGCCAGCAACACAGGGGCCTCTGGTAGCCCTGAAGCTTTCTTT.

This rearrangement joins TRBV7-9 to TRBJ2-7; TRBD1 matches at 8 bases. The junction had 10 bases not matched to a gene; V was cut back by 5 bases and J by 4 bases. This CDR3 spans 15 amino acids. From germline, CDR1 is SEHNR and CDR2 FQNEAQ (reference sequence). The CDR3 loop is CASSIPTGGGYEQYF. As DNA, the CDR3 is TGTGCCAGCAGCATTCCTACAGGGGGTGGTTACGAGCAGTACTTC. The complete variable domain, with remaining parts taken from reference TRBV7-9 and TRBJ2-7, reads DTGVSQNPRHKITKRGQNVTFRCDPISEHNRLYWYRQTLGQGPEFLTYFQNEAQLEKSRLLSDRFSAERPKGSFSTLEIQRTEQGDSAMYLCASSIPTGGGYEQYFGPGTRLTVT.

This clone has only a few counts. The chain links TRBV27 to TRBJ1-3; the D is unclear. The CDR3 totals 15 residues. V dropped 4 bases and J dropped 0 bases, with 10 bases sitting between them. CDR1 is MNHEY, CDR2 SMNVEV, per germline (reference sequence). The CDR3 loop is CASSSGVPSGNTIYF. As DNA, the CDR3 is TGTGCCAGCAGTTCCGGAGTACCCTCTGGAAACACCATATATTTT.

The V and J genes are TRBV5-1 and TRBJ2-1, with TRBD2 matching over 8 bases. This CDR3 comprises 19 residues. Germline assignment: CDR1 SGHRS and CDR2 YFSETQ. Germline trimming cut 6 bases from V and 0 bases from J; bases unmatched to any gene: 17. The CDR3 here is CASTPRLLAGTFSYNEQFF. The CDR3 nucleotides read TGCGCCAGCACACCTCGACTATTAGCGGGAACCTTCTCCTACAATGAGCAGTTCTTC.

About this clone: At one end, the junction sequence differs from germline, possibly due to a read error. The chain has TRBV7-7 and TRBJ2-1, with D perhaps matching TRBD1 (6 bases). Per the germline V gene, CDR1 is SSHAT and CDR2 is FNYEAQ (reference sequence). The CDR3 extends over 15 amino acids. This CDR3 is CASSPDRRSYNEQFF. CDR3 DNA sequence: TGTGCTAGCAGCCCCGACAGGCGCTCCTACAATGAGCAGTTCTTC.

Here the CDR3 reads CASSLDPGGPYEQYF. The CDR3, as DNA: TGTGCCAGCAGCTTGGATCCGGGAGGACCCTACGAGCAGTACTTC. The rearrangement uses TRBV5-4 and TRBJ2-7, with 7 positions matching TRBD2. The CDR3 sequence is 15 residues long. Germline CDR1 and CDR2: SGHNT and YYREEE (reference sequence). After removal of 0 bases from V and 2 bases from J, the junction contained 5 bases not matched to a gene. Full variable domain (remainder filled in from reference TRBV5-4 and TRBJ2-7): ETGVTQSPTHLIKTRGQQVTLRCSSQSGHNTVSWYQQALGQGPQFIFQYYREEENGRGNFPPRFSGLQFPNYSSELNVNALELDDSALYLCASSLDPGGPYEQYFGPGTRLTVT.

The V gene is TRBV3-1 (or the pseudogene TRBV3-2), the J gene TRBJ2-5, with a weak D call TRBD2 (5 bases). CDR3 length equals 16 residues. CDR1 and CDR2 from the germline V gene are LGHDT and YNNKEL (reference sequence). Trimming removed 2 bases at V and 5 bases at J, with 18 bases between. Here the CDR3 DNA reads TGTGCCAGCAGCCAAAGAGGGTCGGGGAGAAGGGAGACCCAGTACTTC. It is translated as CASSQRGSGRRETQYF.

This chain connects TRBV3-1 (or the pseudogene TRBV3-2) to TRBJ2-5, with D possibly matching TRBD2 (5 bases). CDR1 is LGHDT, CDR2 YNNKEL, per germline (reference sequence). The V and J ends lost 0 bases and 4 bases respectively, with 15 bases between them. This CDR3 spans 16 amino acids. DNA of the CDR3: TGTGCCAGCAGCCAAGATCAATACCGGGCGGGAGAGACCCAGTACTTC. Its translation is CASSQDQYRAGETQYF.

This sequence joins TRBV5-1 and TRBJ1-6; D gene ambiguous. The CDR3 spans 14 residues. Trimming stripped 3 bases from V and 3 bases from J, with 7 bases between. Germline V lookup: CDR1 SGHRS, CDR2 YFSETQ. The CDR3 loop is CASSSGDYNSPLHF. In nucleotides, the CDR3 is TGCGCCAGCAGCTCCGGTGACTATAATTCACCCCTCCACTTT.

The chain employs TRBV7-6 and TRBJ2-3, with D possibly matching TRBD2 (7 bases). This CDR3 contains 15 residues. Trimming removed 7 bases from V and 6 bases from J, with 20 bases in between. Per the germline V gene, CDR1 is SGHVS and CDR2 is FNYEAQ. For the CDR3, the DNA is TGTGCCAGCACCCCTGAGGGGGGGTCCCTCGATACGCAGTATTTT. Its translation is CASTPEGGSLDTQYF. The full variable domain, with the rest looked up from reference TRBV7-6 and TRBJ2-3, is GAGVSQSPRYKVTKRGQDVALRCDPISGHVSLYWYRQALGQGPEFLTYFNYEAQQDKSGLPNDRFSAERPEGSISTLTIQRTEQRDSAMYRCASTPEGGSLDTQYFGPGTRLTVL.